Shown below are 8 T cell receptor beta chains from a single sample sequenced in a study of response to subunit inactivated influenza vaccine. TCRdb called the RT-PCR reads again in MiXCR, with one record for every CDR3 protein. The sample includes around 540,000 distinct CDR3 sequences, approximately 12% of them seen just once. The sequencing used PBMCs from blood, collected on the day of vaccination. Receptor source: a man aged 50 to 60 who received an inactivated influenza vaccine.

This clonotype has more than one count but fewer than ten. The genes are TRBV29-1 and TRBJ2-3, with D perhaps TRBD2 (6 bases). This CDR3 spans 15 amino acids. Germline CDR1 is SQVTM and CDR2 is ANQGSEA. V lost 3 bases to trimming and J lost 0 bases, with 13 bases between them. Here the CDR3 reads CSVETRRTSTDTQYF. The CDR3 DNA is TGCAGCGTTGAGACTAGGCGAACGAGCACAGATACGCAGTATTTT.

This clonotype has only a few counts. The V call is TRBV19, the J call TRBJ2-2; tentatively, D is TRBD1 or TRBD2 (5 bases each). The CDR3 contains 15 residues. Trimming pared 3 bases from V and 5 bases from J, leaving 13 bases between. Per the germline V gene, CDR1 is LNHDA and CDR2 is SQIVND (reference sequence). Here the CDR3 DNA reads TGTGCCAGTAGTATTATCGGGGCCGGGACCGGGGAGCTGTTTTTT. This sequence encodes CASSIIGAGTGELFF.

This clonotype was counted between two and nine times. J is TRBJ2-7 and V is TRBV2; 10 bases match TRBD2. This CDR3 spans 17 amino acids. Germline lookup yields CDR1 SNHLY and CDR2 FYNNEI. The J segment lost 3 bases and the V segment lost 2 bases, leaving 10 bases of the junction unmatched. CDR3 DNA: TGTGCCAGCAGTGAACCGCCTAGCGGGAGTTGGTTCTACGAGCAGTACTTC. It translates to CASSEPPSGSWFYEQYF. Supplemented by reference TRBV2 and TRBJ2-7, the full variable domain reads EPEVTQTPSHQVTQMGQEVILRCVPISNHLYFYWYRQILGQKVEFLVSFYNNEISEKSEIFDDQFSVERPDGSNFTLKIRSTKLEDSAMYFCASSEPPSGSWFYEQYFGPGTRLTVT.

This clonotype was detected a few times. The chain carries TRBV20-1 and TRBJ2-2, with 10 bases lining up with TRBD2. This CDR3 spans 19 amino acids. The V and J ends lost 3 bases and 1 base, in that order; junction bases with no gene match: 14. Germline values: CDR1 DFQATT, CDR2 SNEGSKA (reference sequence). In nucleotides, the CDR3 is TGCAGTGCTAGTAACGGACTAGCGGTTATGGAGAGGAACACCGGGGAGCTGTTTTTT. Its protein is CSASNGLAVMERNTGELFF.

This clonotype was counted ten times or more. The chain recombines TRBV10-2 with TRBJ2-7; D is uncertain. Trimming took 0 bases from V and 2 from J, leaving 14 bases between them. Germline values: CDR1 WSHSY, CDR2 SAAADI. The CDR3 contains 16 residues. CDR3 sequence: CASSESNFKIAYEQYF. For the CDR3, the DNA is TGCGCCAGCAGTGAGTCGAATTTTAAAATTGCCTACGAGCAGTACTTC.

This clonotype was observed a handful of times. This chain links TRBV4-1 with TRBJ1-6, with TRBD1 matching 9 bases. This CDR3 has 15 residues. Germline V gene lookup returns CDR1 MGHRA and CDR2 YSYEKL. V shed 0 bases and J 7 bases; nucleotides not matched to a gene: 1. The CDR3 spells CASSQDGQGNSPLHF. In DNA, the CDR3 is TGCGCCAGCAGCCAAGATGGACAGGGGAATTCACCCCTCCACTTT.

There are a few counts of this clonotype. This chain connects TRBV11-2 to TRBJ2-7, with 7 bases that match TRBD1. V shed 5 bases and J 2 bases; nucleotides not matched to a gene: 6. The CDR3 length is 14 residues. Germline V gene lookup returns CDR1 SGHAT and CDR2 FQNNGV. CDR3 sequence (DNA): TGTGCCAGCAGCCATCCTCAGGGGGCCTACGAGCAGTACTTC. Residues: CASSHPQGAYEQYF.

V usage is TRBV5-1 and J usage is TRBJ1-4, with TRBD1 as a possible D gene (6 bases). Germline values: CDR1 SGHRS, CDR2 YFSETQ. Trimming removed 4 bases from V and 5 bases from J, with 12 bases in between. There are 14 residues in the CDR3. The CDR3 reads CASSPDRWNEKLFF. The DNA of the CDR3 is TGCGCCAGCAGCCCCGACAGGTGGAATGAAAAACTGTTTTTT.